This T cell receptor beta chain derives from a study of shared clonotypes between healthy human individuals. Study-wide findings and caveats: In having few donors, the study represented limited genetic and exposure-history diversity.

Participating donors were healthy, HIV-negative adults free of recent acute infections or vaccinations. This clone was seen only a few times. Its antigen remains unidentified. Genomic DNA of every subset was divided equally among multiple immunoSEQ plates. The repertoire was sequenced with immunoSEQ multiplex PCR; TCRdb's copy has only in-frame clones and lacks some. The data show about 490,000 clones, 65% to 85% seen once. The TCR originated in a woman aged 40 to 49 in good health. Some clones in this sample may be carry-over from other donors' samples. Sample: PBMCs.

CDR3 residues: CASSPVGTSNGDTQYF. CDR3 nucleotides: TGTGCCAGCAGTCCCGTGGGCACCTCAAACGGGGATACGCAGTATTTT. The genes are TRBV28 and TRBJ2-3; D ambiguous. Per the germline V gene, CDR1 is MDHEN and CDR2 is SYDVKM. V lost 5 bases to trimming and J lost 6 bases, with 21 bases between them. The CDR3 totals 16 residues. Together with reference TRBV28 and TRBJ2-3, the CDR3 gives the full variable domain: DVKVTQSSRYLVKRTGEKVFLECVQDMDHENMFWYRQDPGLGLRLIYFSYDVKMKEKGDIPEGYSVSREKKERFSLILESASTNQTSMYLCASSPVGTSNGDTQYFGPGTRLTVL.